The rows below give T cell receptor beta chains drawn from one sample of a study of OX40 agonist ivuxolimab in advanced cancers. Here immunoSEQ multiplex PCR was the method, and the copy in TCRdb shows in-frame clones only, minus some. The data show fewer than 20,000 clones, 78% seen once. The specimen was CD4+ or CD8+ T cells sorted from blood, collected in a trial of the OX40 agonist ivuxolimab. The receptors originated from an adult with an advanced solid tumor such as melanoma, head and neck, liver or kidney cancer. Both conserved end residues are part of each CDR3. The D gene is left open where the match is weak. Some rows have no size entry. The others give once, few or many, or a class for an expanded clone.

j_gene,abundance,v_gene,d_gene,CDR3aa,CDR3nt
TRBJ2-5,NA,TRBV7-7,NA,CASSPLLGWQETQYF,TGTGCCAGCAGCCCCTTGCTGGGGTGGCAAGAGACCCAGTACTTC
TRBJ1-1,once,TRBV2,NA,CASSYRAVNTEAFF,TGTGCCAGCAGTTACAGGGCGGTCAACACTGAAGCTTTCTTT
TRBJ1-5,few,TRBV28,TRBD1,CASSPRQGDRSQPQHF,TGTGCCAGCAGTCCCCGACAGGGGGACAGAAGTCAGCCCCAGCATTTT
TRBJ2-5,NA,TRBV7-3,TRBD1,CASSLTGGAETQYF,TGTGCCAGCAGCTTAACAGGGGGCGCTGAGACCCAGTACTTC
TRBJ2-7,NA,TRBV11-2,TRBD1,CASSFLDREFYEQYF,TGTGCCAGCAGCTTCCTGGACAGGGAGTTCTACGAGCAGTACTTC
TRBJ2-3,few,TRBV29-1,NA,CSSLGGGGTDTQYF,TGCAGCTCCCTTGGAGGGGGCGGAACAGATACGCAGTATTTT
TRBJ2-7,NA,TRBV28,TRBD2,CASSPLGLAVSYEQYF,TGTGCCAGCAGCCCCCTTGGGCTAGCGGTATCCTACGAGCAGTACTTC
TRBJ1-4,once,TRBV11-2,NA,CASSLDFGGPRELFF,TGTGCCAGCAGCTTAGATTTCGGGGGCCCGAGGGAACTGTTTTTT
TRBJ1-1,NA,TRBV5-3,NA,CASYDSANTEAFF,TGTGCCAGCTACGACAGCGCGAACACTGAAGCTTTCTTT
TRBJ2-5,NA,TRBV18,NA,CASSAPPQETQYF,TGTGCCAGCTCAGCTCCCCCCCAAGAGACCCAGTACTTC
TRBJ1-2,NA,TRBV7-8,NA,CASSLVVRAGAGYTF,TGTGCCAGCAGCTTAGTTGTGCGTGCAGGGGCTGGCTACACCTTC
TRBJ2-7,NA,TRBV5-5,NA,CASSLAQGIRYEQYF,TGTGCCAGCAGCTTGGCACAGGGTATTAGGTACGAGCAGTACTTC
TRBJ2-1,few,TRBV4-1,NA,CASSPKGGGNEQFF,TGCGCCAGCAGCCCCAAAGGGGGGGGGAATGAGCAGTTCTTC
TRBJ2-3,NA,TRBV27,NA,CASSLQYSADTQYF,TGTGCCAGCAGTTTACAGTACAGTGCAGATACGCAGTATTTT
TRBJ1-5,NA,TRBV28,NA,CASSSAGANQPQHF,TGTGCCAGCAGTTCGGCAGGGGCGAATCAGCCCCAGCATTTT
TRBJ1-5,NA,TRBV27,TRBD1,CANRQGQGQPQHF,TGTGCCAACAGACAGGGCCAGGGTCAGCCCCAGCATTTT
TRBJ2-7,NA,TRBV5-6,NA,CASSYDPETYEQYF,TGTGCCAGCAGCTATGATCCAGAAACCTACGAGCAGTACTTC
TRBJ1-2,NA,TRBV2,NA,CASSEAAAGVRYTF,TGTGCCAGCAGTGAAGCGGCGGCGGGGGTGCGATACACCTTC
TRBJ2-5,NA,TRBV19,NA,CASSISDQETQYF,TGTGCCAGTAGTATCAGCGACCAAGAGACCCAGTACTTC
TRBJ1-5,NA,TRBV18,TRBD1,CASSPPVFEGRDRGTNQPQHF,TGTGCCAGCTCACCACCCGTATTTGAAGGCAGGGACAGGGGGACCAATCAGCCCCAGCATTTT
TRBJ2-2,NA,TRBV13,NA,CASSFTGTNTGELFF,TGTGCCAGCAGCTTCACGGGGACGAACACCGGGGAGCTGTTTTTT
TRBJ2-1,NA,TRBV29-1,NA,CSVTSLNHNEQFF,TGCAGCGTCACCAGCTTGAACCACAATGAGCAGTTCTTC
TRBJ1-3,few,TRBV29-1,NA,CSVVLQHAPGGNTIYF,TGCAGCGTTGTTCTTCAACATGCCCCGGGAGGAAACACCATATATTTT
TRBJ2-3,once,TRBV19,NA,CASSTLQEALVDTQYF,TGTGCCAGTAGTACCCTCCAGGAGGCCTTAGTAGATACGCAGTATTTT
TRBJ2-1,NA,TRBV4-1,NA,CASSQKRNGGNEQFF,TGCGCCAGCAGCCAAAAGCGAAATGGGGGCAATGAGCAGTTCTTC
TRBJ2-7,NA,TRBV15,TRBD1,CATSRDGDSSYEQYF,TGTGCCACCAGCAGAGATGGGGACAGCTCCTACGAGCAGTACTTC
TRBJ2-5,NA,TRBV7-9,TRBD2,CASSLGLAGAPQETQYF,TGTGCCAGCAGCTTAGGCCTAGCGGGAGCCCCCCAAGAGACCCAGTACTTC
TRBJ2-2,NA,TRBV5-1,NA,CASSLGWTPNTGELFF,TGCGCCAGCAGCTTGGGGTGGACACCCAACACCGGGGAGCTGTTTTTT
TRBJ2-7,NA,TRBV29-1,TRBD2,CSAAAGGREFYEQYF,TGCAGCGCTGCCGCCGGGGGGAGGGAATTCTACGAGCAGTACTTC
TRBJ1-1,NA,TRBV27,NA,CASSLNSMNTEAFF,TGTGCCAGCAGTTTAAACAGCATGAACACTGAAGCTTTCTTT
TRBJ2-7,NA,TRBV15,NA,CATQEAGEQYF,TGTGCCACCCAGGAGGCAGGAGAGCAGTACTTC
TRBJ2-3,NA,TRBV27,NA,CASGPDTQYF,TGTGCCAGCGGTCCAGATACGCAGTATTTT
TRBJ2-7,NA,TRBV5-6,NA,CASSLVRGYGEQYF,TGTGCCAGCAGCTTGGTGCGGGGTTACGGGGAGCAGTACTTC
TRBJ1-2,NA,TRBV19,TRBD1,CASSPGTGGNYGYTF,TGTGCCAGCTCACCAGGGACAGGGGGAAACTATGGCTACACCTTC
TRBJ2-1,NA,TRBV6-5,TRBD2,CASRRTSGNFNEQFF,TGTGCCAGCAGACGGACTAGCGGGAACTTTAATGAGCAGTTCTTC
TRBJ2-1,NA,TRBV11-2,TRBD2,CASSDRTSGVYNEQFF,TGTGCCAGCAGCGATAGGACTAGCGGGGTCTACAATGAGCAGTTCTTC
TRBJ2-7,NA,TRBV7-9,NA,CASTSSNSYEQYF,TGTGCCAGCACCAGTAGCAACTCCTACGAGCAGTACTTC
TRBJ2-3,NA,TRBV7-8,NA,CASSLEGDGTSTDTQYF,TGTGCCAGCAGCTTAGAGGGGGACGGAACTAGCACAGATACGCAGTATTTT
TRBJ1-5,NA,TRBV21-1,NA,CASSLRNDRQGASNQPQHF,TGTGCCAGCAGTTTACGCAACGATCGACAGGGGGCTAGCAATCAGCCCCAGCATTTT
TRBJ2-5,NA,TRBV7-6,TRBD2,CASSPPLAGGGETQYF,TGTGCCAGCAGCCCCCCCCTGGCGGGGGGGGGAGAGACCCAGTACTTC
TRBJ1-3,NA,TRBV10-2,NA,CASSPGRGSGNTIYF,TGCGCCAGCAGTCCCGGGAGGGGCTCTGGAAACACCATATATTTT
TRBJ1-2,few,TRBV7-8,NA,CASSPVVEINYGYTF,TGTGCCAGCAGCCCCGTAGTCGAGATTAACTATGGCTACACCTTC
TRBJ1-1,NA,TRBV7-9,NA,CASTSPDLNTEAFF,TGTGCCAGCACGTCTCCTGACTTGAACACTGAAGCTTTCTTT
TRBJ1-2,NA,TRBV5-6,TRBD1,CASSSGTGVHYTF,TGTGCCAGCAGCTCTGGGACAGGAGTGCACTACACCTTC
TRBJ2-7,few,TRBV5-4,TRBD1,CASSPDRAHEQYF,TGTGCCAGCAGCCCCGACAGGGCCCACGAGCAGTACTTC
TRBJ2-1,NA,TRBV11-2,NA,CASSLGDRNEQFF,TGTGCCAGCAGCTTAGGGGATCGCAATGAGCAGTTCTTC
TRBJ1-2,NA,TRBV9,NA,CASSPLGGAGYGYTF,TGTGCCAGCAGCCCCCTCGGGGGGGCGGGCTATGGCTACACCTTC
TRBJ2-7,NA,TRBV9,NA,CASSGGWGQDEQYF,TGTGCCAGCAGCGGGGGGTGGGGACAAGACGAGCAGTACTTC